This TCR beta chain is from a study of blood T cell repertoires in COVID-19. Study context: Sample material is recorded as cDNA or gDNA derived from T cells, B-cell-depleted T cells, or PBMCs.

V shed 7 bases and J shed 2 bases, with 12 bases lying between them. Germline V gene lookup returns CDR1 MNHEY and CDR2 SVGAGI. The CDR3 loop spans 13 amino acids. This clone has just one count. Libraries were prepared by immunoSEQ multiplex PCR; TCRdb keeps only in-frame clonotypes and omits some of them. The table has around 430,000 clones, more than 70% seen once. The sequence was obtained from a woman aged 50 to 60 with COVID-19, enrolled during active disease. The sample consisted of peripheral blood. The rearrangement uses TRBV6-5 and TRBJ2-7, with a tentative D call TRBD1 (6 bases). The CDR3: CASIPTGPYEQYF. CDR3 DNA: TGTGCCAGCATTCCGACAGGACCCTACGAGCAGTACTTC.